A single sample gave rise to the 31 T cell receptor beta chains below, sequenced in a study of T cells after yellow fever vaccination. TCRdb used MiXCR to reprocess the 5' RACE reads, holding one entry per CDR3 protein. The sample includes 250,000 to 300,000 distinct CDR3 sequences, 10% to 15% of them seen just once. Sample: CD4+ T cells sorted from PBMCs, taken 45 days after the yellow fever booster vaccination. These receptors came from a young man who received the YFV17D yellow fever vaccine.

The gene calls are TRBV12-3 or TRBV12-4 and TRBJ2-5; D possibly matches TRBD1 or TRBD2 (5 bases each). The CDR3 is made up of 14 amino acids. V was pared by 3 bases and J by 2 bases, with 10 bases between. This CDR3 is CASSFTRGQETQYF. The CDR3 coding sequence is TGTGCCAGCAGTTTCACTAGGGGTCAAGAGACCCAGTACTTC.

V usage is TRBV7-7 and J usage is TRBJ2-7; 11 nucleotides align to TRBD2. Unmatched junction bases numbered 7, after V lost 2 bases and J lost 4 bases. Germline loops: CDR1 SSHAT, CDR2 FNYEAQ (reference sequence). The CDR3 has 16 amino acids. The CDR3 reads CASSLCTSGSVYEQYF. Here the CDR3 DNA reads TGTGCCAGCAGCTTATGCACTAGCGGGAGTGTATACGAGCAGTACTTC.

The chain links TRBV20-1 to TRBJ2-1, with TRBD1 matching over 7 bases. CDR1 and CDR2 from the germline V gene are DFQATT and SNEGSKA (reference sequence). This CDR3 contains 15 residues. Trimming took 4 bases from V and 7 from J; bases not matched to a gene: 13. CDR3 sequence: CSATGQAKMINEQFF. Written as DNA, the CDR3 is TGCAGTGCTACCGGACAGGCGAAAATGATTAATGAGCAGTTCTTC.

This clonotype occurred a few times. The V call is TRBV4-1, the J call TRBJ2-3, with 9 bases that match TRBD2. This CDR3 has 16 amino acids. Trimming at V came to 2 bases and at J to 5 bases, leaving 8 bases not matched to a gene. Germline V lookup: CDR1 MGHRA, CDR2 YSYEKL. The DNA of the CDR3 is TGCGCCAGCAGCCAAATCGGACTAGCGCGAGGAGATACGCAGTATTTT. Residues: CASSQIGLARGDTQYF.

The rearrangement uses TRBV5-1 and TRBJ2-7; TRBD1 matches at 7 bases. Germline-derived CDR1 and CDR2 are SGHRS and YFSETQ. The J segment lost 6 bases and the V segment lost 3 bases, leaving 9 bases of the junction unmatched. This CDR3 spans 14 amino acids. The CDR3 spells CASSSIGQVVEQYF. In DNA form, the CDR3 reads TGCGCCAGCAGCTCCATCGGACAGGTTGTCGAGCAGTACTTC.

This rearrangement joins TRBV25-1 to TRBJ2-1; D ambiguous. CDR3 length: 15 amino acids. The V end lost 2 bases, the J end lost 4 bases, and 12 bases lay between the germline ends. The V gene's germline CDR1 is MGHDK and CDR2 SYGVNS. The CDR3 DNA reads as TGTGCCAGCAGTGAACTCCCAGAGTCGTACAATGAGCAGTTCTTC. Translation: CASSELPESYNEQFF.

To note about this clonotype: A read error is possible here, since a much larger clone lies one base away. The chain couples TRBV3-1 to TRBJ2-2; no clear D gene. Trimming took off 4 bases at V and 14 bases at J, with 17 bases between the two ends. The CDR3 runs 13 residues. Germline V CDR1 and CDR2: LGHDT, YNNKEL (reference sequence). In DNA, the CDR3 is TGTGCCAGCAGCCCCTCGTACATCCCGGATCTGTTTTTT. It yields the protein CASSPSYIPDLFF.

The chain combines TRBV2 with TRBJ2-1; 10 bases map to TRBD1. The V gene end was trimmed by 7 bases and the J gene end by 6 bases; junction bases not matched to a gene: 3. CDR1 and CDR2 from the germline V gene are SNHLY and FYNNEI. The CDR3 is 13 amino acids. In DNA, the CDR3 is TGTGCCAGCATGCGGGACAGGGGCAATGAGCAGTTCTTC. This translates into CASMRDRGNEQFF. The full variable domain, in which reference TRBV2 and TRBJ2-1 provide the parts outside the CDR3, is EPEVTQTPSHQVTQMGQEVILRCVPISNHLYFYWYRQILGQKVEFLVSFYNNEISEKSEIFDDQFSVERPDGSNFTLKIRSTKLEDSAMYFCASMRDRGNEQFFGPGTRLTVL.

The table lists this clonotype with a few counts. The chain couples TRBV7-9 to TRBJ2-5, with 7 bases lining up with TRBD1. After removal of 1 base from V and 4 bases from J, the junction contained 3 bases not matched to a gene. CDR3 length: 14 amino acids. Looked up from germline, CDR1 is SEHNR and CDR2 is FQNEAQ (reference sequence). Here the CDR3 DNA reads TGTGCCAGCAGCTTAGAACAGGGGCGAGAGACCCAGTACTTC. This sequence encodes CASSLEQGRETQYF.

V gene TRBV5-6 combines with J gene TRBJ2-3; no definite D call. Trimming stripped 0 bases from V and 1 base from J, with 12 bases between. This CDR3 is 16 amino acids long. Germline CDR1 SGHDT, CDR2 YYEEEE. CDR3 region: CASSLAGVLGTDTQYF. For the CDR3, the DNA is TGTGCCAGCAGCTTGGCCGGCGTCTTGGGCACAGATACGCAGTATTTT.

This chain uses TRBV18 with TRBJ2-5, with a tentative D call TRBD2 (5 bases). V lost 5 bases and J 4 bases, leaving 11 bases between the germline ends. The CDR3 has 13 amino acids. Germline CDR1 reads KGHSH; CDR2 reads LQKENI. Here the CDR3 reads CASSNRGSETQYF. CDR3 coding DNA: TGTGCCAGCTCAAATCGGGGTTCAGAGACCCAGTACTTC.

This chain joins TRBV12-3 or TRBV12-4 and TRBJ2-3, with D maybe TRBD1 (6 bases). Trimming took 3 bases from V and 8 from J, leaving 6 bases between them. The CDR3 spans 11 residues. The CDR3 region has the DNA TGTGCCAGCAGTTTCAGGGGTACGCAGTATTTT. This translates into CASSFRGTQYF.

The chain has TRBV20-1 and TRBJ2-3; D might be TRBD2 (6 bases). V lost 4 bases and J 1 base, leaving 15 bases between the germline ends. The length of the CDR3 is 15 residues. CDR1 DFQATT and CDR2 SNEGSKA come from the germline V gene (reference sequence). The CDR3 is CSAIGGERGTDTQYF. CDR3 sequence (DNA): TGCAGTGCTATCGGAGGGGAGAGGGGCACAGATACGCAGTATTTT.

This clonotype was seen more than once but under ten times. V usage is TRBV7-9 and J usage is TRBJ1-2; TRBD1 matches 10 bases. Germline V CDR1 and CDR2: SEHNR, FQNEAQ (reference sequence). The CDR3 has 16 amino acids. J was trimmed by 1 base and V by 6 bases; bases with no gene match: 8. CDR3 protein: CASSFGQGGRNYGYTF. CDR3 bases: TGTGCCAGCAGTTTCGGACAGGGGGGACGTAACTATGGCTACACCTTC. Full variable domain (rest looked up from reference TRBV7-9 and TRBJ1-2): DTGVSQNPRHKITKRGQNVTFRCDPISEHNRLYWYRQTLGQGPEFLTYFQNEAQLEKSRLLSDRFSAERPKGSFSTLEIQRTEQGDSAMYLCASSFGQGGRNYGYTFGSGTRLTVV.

This clonotype was counted only a few times. The chain couples TRBV6-1 to TRBJ1-5; the D is unclear. The V end was cut by 2 bases, the J end by 4 bases, with 12 bases between. In germline, CDR1 is MNHNS, CDR2 SASEGT. This CDR3 spans 15 amino acids. The DNA for the CDR3 is TGTGCCAGCAGTGAACTCGCGGGAGGGAATCAGCCCCAGCATTTT. It translates to CASSELAGGNQPQHF.

The V call is TRBV20-1, the J call TRBJ2-1; TRBD2 aligns across 7 bases. The CDR3 totals 12 residues. CDR1 DFQATT and CDR2 SNEGSKA come from the germline V gene (reference sequence). With 6 bases clipped from V and 4 bases from J, the junction kept 3 bases outside the gene matches. The CDR3 is CSARTRYNEQFF. In DNA form, the CDR3 reads TGCAGTGCCAGGACTAGGTACAATGAGCAGTTCTTC.

This chain connects TRBV20-1 to TRBJ2-2; possible D gene TRBD1, 6 bases. CDR1 and CDR2 from the germline V gene are DFQATT and SNEGSKA (reference sequence). Trimming pared 0 bases from V and 4 bases from J, leaving 12 bases between. The CDR3 extends over 15 amino acids. CDR3 loop: CSARDAQGGTGELFF. As DNA, the CDR3 is TGCAGTGCTAGAGATGCACAGGGTGGCACCGGGGAGCTGTTTTTT.

The J gene is TRBJ2-7, the V gene TRBV2; 11 bases align to TRBD2. The trim removed 4 bases at V and 6 bases at J, leaving 2 bases unmatched. Germline lookup yields CDR1 SNHLY and CDR2 FYNNEI. This CDR3 comprises 13 residues. This CDR3 reads CASSGLAGGEQYF. The CDR3 DNA is TGTGCCAGCAGTGGGCTAGCGGGAGGCGAGCAGTACTTC.

This clonotype has only a few counts. The V call is TRBV20-1, the J call TRBJ2-7; a possible D gene is TRBD1 (6 bases). The length of the CDR3 is 14 residues. V was trimmed by 6 bases and J by 5 bases, leaving 20 bases between them. The germline CDR1 and CDR2 sequences are DFQATT and SNEGSKA (reference sequence). The CDR3 loop reads CSALEEQGLHEQYF. The DNA for the CDR3 is TGCAGTGCCTTAGAGGAACAGGGTCTGCACGAGCAGTACTTC.

This clonotype showed up just a few times. V usage is TRBV6-1 and J usage is TRBJ2-5; 11 positions agree with TRBD1. The CDR3 extends over 14 amino acids. The trim removed 5 bases at V and 4 bases at J, leaving 3 bases unmatched. Germline V gene data show CDR1 as MNHNS and CDR2 as SASEGT. The CDR3 nucleotides read TGTGCCAGCAGTCGGACAGGGGGCAGAGAGACCCAGTACTTC. Its protein product is CASSRTGGRETQYF.

V is TRBV2 and J is TRBJ2-3; D remains unclear. Germline V gene sequence: CDR1 SNHLY, CDR2 FYNNEI. The CDR3 contains 14 residues. V lost 1 base, J lost 2 bases, and 7 bases lay in between. CDR3 bases: TGTGCCAGCAGTGAAGGGGTCCTCACAGATACGCAGTATTTT. It translates to CASSEGVLTDTQYF.

Only a few counts were recorded for this clonotype. The gene calls are TRBV12-3 or TRBV12-4 and TRBJ2-1, with no clear D. V was shortened by 6 bases and J by 6 bases, with 9 bases between the two germline ends. The CDR3 extends over 12 amino acids. The CDR3 spells CASRGYGNEQFF. The CDR3 DNA sequence: TGTGCCAGCAGGGGCTATGGCAATGAGCAGTTCTTC.

This clonotype was detected only a few times. The chain is built from TRBV6-2 or TRBV6-3 and TRBJ1-1; D not resolved. Germline loops: CDR1 MNHEY, CDR2 SVGEGT. The CDR3 consists of 14 residues. The V end was cut by 2 bases, the J end by 6 bases, with 13 bases between. The CDR3 DNA reads TGTGCCAGCAGTTACACAACAGAGGTCGCTGAAGCTTTCTTT. Its translation is CASSYTTEVAEAFF.

This clonotype was seen at least ten times. One end of the junction varies from germline; a read error may be responsible. The CDR3 reads CASTQVGATTLVF. CDR3 bases: TGTGCCAGCACCCAGGTCGGCGCCACCACATTGGTCTTC. This chain connects TRBV12-3 or TRBV12-4 to TRBJ2-1, with unresolved D. The CDR3 extends over 13 amino acids.

This clonotype was seen only a few times. The J gene is TRBJ2-2, the V gene TRBV11-1; 7 bases align to TRBD1. This CDR3 contains 17 residues. Germline CDR1 SGHAT, CDR2 FQDESV (reference sequence). Germline trimming cut 0 bases from V and 1 base from J; bases unmatched to any gene: 5. DNA of the CDR3: TGTGCCAGCAGCTTAGCATCCGGGACAGTGAACACCGGGGAGCTGTTTTTT. Translating it yields CASSLASGTVNTGELFF.

The chain combines TRBV12-3 or TRBV12-4 with TRBJ1-6; D ambiguous. This CDR3 spans 14 amino acids. Trimming took off 3 bases at V and 8 bases at J, with 11 bases between the two ends. As DNA, the CDR3 is TGTGCCAGCAGTTTCCGGGGTGTCTATTCACCCCTCCACTTT. Protein: CASSFRGVYSPLHF.

This clonotype turned up a few times. The V call is TRBV5-1, the J call TRBJ2-5; 7 bases agree with TRBD1. This CDR3 has 14 residues. The germline gives CDR1 SGHRS, CDR2 YFSETQ. Trimming at V came to 0 bases and at J to 5 bases, leaving 4 bases not matched to a gene. CDR3: CASSLVTGLETQYF. The CDR3 DNA follows: TGCGCCAGCAGCTTGGTGACAGGGTTGGAGACCCAGTACTTC. The full variable domain, completed using reference TRBV5-1 and TRBJ2-5, is KAGVTQTPRYLIKTRGQQVTLSCSPISGHRSVSWYQQTPGQGLQFLFEYFSETQRNKGNFPGRFSGRQFSNSRSEMNVSTLELGDSALYLCASSLVTGLETQYFGPGTRLLVL.

This clonotype was observed a handful of times. The CDR3: CASSFPPSSYNEQFF. The CDR3 DNA reads TGTGCCAGCAGCTTCCCGCCGAGCTCCTACAATGAGCAGTTCTTC. The gene calls are TRBV7-9 and TRBJ2-1; D gene ambiguous. The CDR3 runs to 15 residues. V was cut by 3 bases and J by 0 bases, with 9 bases left in between. The germline V gene encodes CDR1 SEHNR and CDR2 FQNEAQ (reference sequence).

This clonotype has ten or more counts. The gene calls are TRBV2 and TRBJ2-7, with D perhaps matching TRBD1 (5 bases). This CDR3 has 14 residues. Germline CDR1 and CDR2: SNHLY and FYNNEI. Deletions cut 5 bases from V and 5 bases from J, with 16 bases between. CDR3 coding DNA: TGTGCCAGCAGTCGACTGACAGCAGACGACGAGCAGTACTTC. Translating it yields CASSRLTADDEQYF.

The chain uses TRBV5-1 and TRBJ1-1; TRBD1 agrees at 7 bases. Germline assignment: CDR1 SGHRS and CDR2 YFSETQ. J lost 1 base, V lost 4 bases, and 7 bases had no gene match. The CDR3 contains 15 residues. CDR3 protein: CASSEQGPRNTEAFF. CDR3 in DNA: TGCGCCAGCAGCGAACAGGGGCCCCGGAACACTGAAGCTTTCTTT.

This clonotype occurred a few times. This CDR3 is CASSPTSTDTQYF. The CDR3 DNA reads as TGTGCCAGCAGTCCAACTAGCACAGATACGCAGTATTTT. The V and J genes are TRBV7-9 and TRBJ2-3, with D uncertain. The germline gives CDR1 SEHNR, CDR2 FQNEAQ (reference sequence). Trimming took 6 bases from V and 0 from J, leaving 7 bases between them. The CDR3 sequence is 13 residues long.